This TCR beta chain was sequenced for a study of cytomegalovirus exposure and HLA in healthy donors. About the study: Approximately 200 million T cells yielded 90 million to 130 million unique TCR beta sequences in earlier analysis.

The germline V gene has CDR1 MDHEN and CDR2 SYDVKM. Between the trimmed V and J ends, which lost 9 bases and 7 bases, there was a span of 18 bases. This CDR3 is 14 amino acids long. The study ran its PCR with 60 Vbeta and 13 Jbeta primers. Some clones are missing from TCRdb's copy, which holds only in-frame ones; the method was immunoSEQ multiplex PCR. This sample has 75,000 to 100,000 clones; 65% to 85% occur once, and the top ten carry under 5.5%. The donors comprised healthy bone marrow donors. Donors were nominally healthy when sampled, though unrecorded immune exposures were likely. This sequence originates from a man aged 40-49 years in good health and CMV-seropositive. The chain is built from TRBV28 and TRBJ1-4; D remains unclear. Sequencing was done on a sample of PBMCs. The CDR3 protein is CASRTEAISEKLFF. The CDR3 DNA reads as TGTGCCAGTAGGACGGAGGCGATTAGTGAAAAACTGTTTTTT.